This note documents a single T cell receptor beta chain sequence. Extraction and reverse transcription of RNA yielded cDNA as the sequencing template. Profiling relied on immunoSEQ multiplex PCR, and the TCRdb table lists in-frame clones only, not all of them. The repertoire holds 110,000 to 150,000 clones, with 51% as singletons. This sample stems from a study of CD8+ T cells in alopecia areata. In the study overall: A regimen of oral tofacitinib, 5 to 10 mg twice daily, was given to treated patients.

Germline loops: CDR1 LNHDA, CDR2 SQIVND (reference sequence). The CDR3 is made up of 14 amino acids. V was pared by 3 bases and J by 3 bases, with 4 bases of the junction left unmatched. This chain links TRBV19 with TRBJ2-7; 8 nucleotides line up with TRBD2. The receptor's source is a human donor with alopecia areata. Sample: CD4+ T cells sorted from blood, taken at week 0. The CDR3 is CASSILRGDYEQYF. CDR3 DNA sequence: TGTGCCAGTAGTATCTTGCGGGGGGACTACGAGCAGTACTTC. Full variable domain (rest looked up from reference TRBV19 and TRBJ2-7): DGGITQSPKYLFRKEGQNVTLSCEQNLNHDAMYWYRQDPGQGLRLIYYSQIVNDFQKGDIAEGYSVSREKKESFPLTVTSAQKNPTAFYLCASSILRGDYEQYFGPGTRLTVT.